These T cell receptor beta chains were read from a single sample in a study of T cell responses to AZD1222 COVID-19 vaccine. The table came from immunoSEQ multiplex PCR; TCRdb's copy has only in-frame clones and leaves some out. The sample consists of fewer than 200,000 clones, about 90% of them appearing once. The source material was peripheral blood, sampled on day 0 of AZD1222 vaccination. These receptors were taken from an adult in good health. Each CDR3 is given with its conserved first and last residue. Each record gives: J gene, D gene, V gene, clone size, CDR3 protein, CDR3 DNA. D genes are given only for firm matches. Where a row states a size, it is once, few, many or the class of an expanded clone; other rows omit it.

j_call: TRBJ1-1
d_call: TRBD1
v_call: TRBV6-5
clone_size: NA
cdr3_aa: CASSFQGANTEAFF
cdr3_nt: TGTGCCAGCAGTTTCCAGGGGGCGAACACTGAAGCTTTCTTT

j_call: TRBJ1-1
d_call: NA
v_call: TRBV28
clone_size: few
cdr3_aa: CASSLQGTEAFF
cdr3_nt: TGTGCCAGCAGTCTGCAGGGGACTGAAGCTTTCTTT

j_call: TRBJ1-1
d_call: NA
v_call: TRBV6-2/TRBV6-3
clone_size: NA
cdr3_aa: CASSYHIRVPQNTEAFF
cdr3_nt: TGTGCCAGCAGTTACCACATCCGTGTACCACAGAACACTGAAGCTTTCTTT

j_call: TRBJ2-1
d_call: TRBD2
v_call: TRBV30
clone_size: NA
cdr3_aa: CAWSASGGHYEQFF
cdr3_nt: TGTGCCTGGAGTGCTTCGGGGGGGCATTATGAGCAGTTCTTC

j_call: TRBJ1-6
d_call: NA
v_call: TRBV6-4
clone_size: NA
cdr3_aa: CASSDVPGTPLHF
cdr3_nt: TGTGCCAGCAGTGATGTTCCAGGAACACCCCTCCACTTT

j_call: TRBJ1-6
d_call: NA
v_call: TRBV2
clone_size: NA
cdr3_aa: CASRAFGMGDSPLHF
cdr3_nt: TGTGCCAGCAGGGCTTTCGGGATGGGAGATTCACCCCTCCACTTT

j_call: TRBJ1-1
d_call: TRBD1
v_call: TRBV6-5
clone_size: NA
cdr3_aa: CASTSRTGNTEAFF
cdr3_nt: TGTGCCAGCACCTCCAGGACAGGGAACACTGAAGCTTTCTTT

j_call: TRBJ2-1
d_call: TRBD1
v_call: TRBV19
clone_size: NA
cdr3_aa: CASSPGQGRSYNEQFF
cdr3_nt: TGTGCCAGTAGTCCCGGACAGGGTCGGTCCTACAATGAGCAGTTCTTC

j_call: TRBJ1-6
d_call: NA
v_call: TRBV7-9
clone_size: few
cdr3_aa: CASSFMAVYNSPLHF
cdr3_nt: TGTGCCAGCAGCTTTATGGCGGTGTATAATTCACCCCTCCACTTT

j_call: TRBJ2-3
d_call: TRBD2
v_call: TRBV5-4
clone_size: NA
cdr3_aa: CASSLRLAGATDTQYF
cdr3_nt: TGTGCCAGCAGCCTCCGACTAGCGGGGGCCACAGATACGCAGTATTTT

j_call: TRBJ2-7
d_call: NA
v_call: TRBV18
clone_size: NA
cdr3_aa: CASPPELVRTPQVVYEQYF
cdr3_nt: TGTGCCAGCCCACCGGAGCTAGTCCGGACGCCGCAAGTGGTCTACGAGCAGTACTTC

j_call: TRBJ1-5
d_call: NA
v_call: TRBV20-1
clone_size: once
cdr3_aa: CSASTSNQPQHF
cdr3_nt: TGCAGTGCTAGTACAAGCAATCAGCCCCAGCATTTT

j_call: TRBJ2-7
d_call: TRBD1
v_call: TRBV5-5
clone_size: NA
cdr3_aa: CASRSSGGVIYEQYF
cdr3_nt: TGTGCCAGCAGAAGTTCAGGGGGTGTAATCTACGAGCAGTACTTC

j_call: TRBJ2-3
d_call: NA
v_call: TRBV2
clone_size: once
cdr3_aa: CASSEGLSRGTDTQYF
cdr3_nt: TGTGCCAGCAGTGAGGGACTGTCTCGGGGCACAGATACGCAGTATTTT

j_call: TRBJ1-2
d_call: TRBD1
v_call: TRBV5-8
clone_size: NA
cdr3_aa: CASRVQGAGYGYTF
cdr3_nt: TGTGCCAGCAGGGTACAGGGGGCCGGCTATGGCTACACCTTC

j_call: TRBJ1-2
d_call: TRBD1
v_call: TRBV7-9
clone_size: few
cdr3_aa: CASSLDRGLVGYTF
cdr3_nt: TGTGCCAGCAGCTTAGACAGGGGGCTTGTAGGCTACACCTTC

j_call: TRBJ2-1
d_call: TRBD1
v_call: TRBV20-1
clone_size: NA
cdr3_aa: CSASLDRVSYNEQFF
cdr3_nt: TGCAGTGCTAGTCTGGACAGGGTCTCCTACAATGAGCAGTTCTTC

j_call: TRBJ1-5
d_call: NA
v_call: TRBV5-1
clone_size: NA
cdr3_aa: CASSPDTGHDQPQHF
cdr3_nt: TGCGCCAGCAGCCCGGACACCGGGCATGATCAGCCCCAGCATTTT

j_call: TRBJ1-2
d_call: NA
v_call: TRBV6-5
clone_size: NA
cdr3_aa: CASSYSDSRGYGYTF
cdr3_nt: TGTGCCAGCAGTTACTCGGACAGTCGGGGCTATGGCTACACCTTC

j_call: TRBJ2-2
d_call: NA
v_call: TRBV5-1
clone_size: NA
cdr3_aa: CASSLRYVVGTGELFF
cdr3_nt: TGCGCCAGCAGCTTGAGATATGTGGTTGGGACCGGGGAGCTGTTTTTT

j_call: TRBJ1-5
d_call: NA
v_call: TRBV28
clone_size: NA
cdr3_aa: CASSPRDDYSNQPQHF
cdr3_nt: TGTGCCAGCAGTCCACGGGACGACTATAGCAATCAGCCCCAGCATTTT

j_call: TRBJ2-5
d_call: NA
v_call: TRBV1
clone_size: NA
cdr3_aa: CTRLRETQYF
cdr3_nt: TGCACCCGACTCCGAGAGACCCAGTACTTC

j_call: TRBJ1-5
d_call: TRBD1
v_call: TRBV7-6
clone_size: NA
cdr3_aa: CASSSQGAGQPQHF
cdr3_nt: TGTGCCAGCAGCTCGCAGGGGGCGGGTCAGCCCCAGCATTTT

j_call: TRBJ1-5
d_call: NA
v_call: TRBV28
clone_size: NA
cdr3_aa: CASSLARAGQPQHF
cdr3_nt: TGTGCCAGCAGTTTAGCGAGGGCCGGTCAGCCCCAGCATTTT

j_call: TRBJ1-5
d_call: NA
v_call: TRBV19
clone_size: NA
cdr3_aa: CASRLGRGNQPQHF
cdr3_nt: TGTGCCAGTAGGCTTGGACGGGGGAATCAGCCCCAGCATTTT

j_call: TRBJ2-2
d_call: TRBD2
v_call: TRBV7-7
clone_size: once
cdr3_aa: CASNFRGGNTGELFF
cdr3_nt: TGTGCTAGCAACTTCCGCGGGGGTAACACCGGGGAGCTGTTTTTT

j_call: TRBJ2-3
d_call: TRBD2
v_call: TRBV7-2
clone_size: NA
cdr3_aa: CASSLRLAGASDVTDTQYF
cdr3_nt: TGTGCCAGCAGCTTAAGACTAGCGGGAGCCTCAGATGTCACTGATACGCAGTATTTT

j_call: TRBJ1-5
d_call: NA
v_call: TRBV2
clone_size: NA
cdr3_aa: CASSEDRPVRQPQHF
cdr3_nt: TGTGCCAGCAGCGAAGACAGGCCGGTCAGACAGCCCCAGCATTTT

j_call: TRBJ2-7
d_call: TRBD1
v_call: TRBV5-1
clone_size: NA
cdr3_aa: CASSPGETTGVEQYF
cdr3_nt: TGCGCCAGCAGCCCGGGGGAGACGACAGGGGTCGAGCAGTACTTC

j_call: TRBJ2-1
d_call: NA
v_call: TRBV27
clone_size: NA
cdr3_aa: CASSNVRGAEQFF
cdr3_nt: TGTGCCAGCAGTAACGTAAGGGGGGCGGAGCAGTTCTTC

j_call: TRBJ2-6
d_call: TRBD1
v_call: TRBV28
clone_size: NA
cdr3_aa: CASSQGTVGANVLTF
cdr3_nt: TGTGCCAGCAGTCAGGGGACAGTAGGGGCCAACGTCCTGACTTTC

j_call: TRBJ2-5
d_call: NA
v_call: TRBV7-8
clone_size: NA
cdr3_aa: CASSLDRDWETQYF
cdr3_nt: TGTGCCAGCAGCTTAGACAGGGACTGGGAGACCCAGTACTTC

j_call: TRBJ2-3
d_call: TRBD2
v_call: TRBV11-3
clone_size: NA
cdr3_aa: CASSLGASGTRPHTQYF
cdr3_nt: TGTGCCAGCAGCTTAGGGGCCAGCGGGACCCGCCCGCATACGCAGTATTTT

j_call: TRBJ2-5
d_call: NA
v_call: TRBV6-5
clone_size: once
cdr3_aa: CASSYLQETQYF
cdr3_nt: TGTGCCAGCAGTTACTTGCAAGAGACCCAGTACTTC

j_call: TRBJ1-2
d_call: NA
v_call: TRBV15
clone_size: NA
cdr3_aa: CATSAGGGSNYGYTF
cdr3_nt: TGTGCCACCAGCGCAGGAGGGGGAAGTAACTATGGCTACACCTTC

j_call: TRBJ2-1
d_call: TRBD2
v_call: TRBV28
clone_size: NA
cdr3_aa: CASRPFYGGSSYNEQFF
cdr3_nt: TGTGCCAGCAGACCTTTTTACGGGGGGAGCTCCTACAATGAGCAGTTCTTC

j_call: TRBJ2-7
d_call: NA
v_call: TRBV3-1/TRBV3-2
clone_size: NA
cdr3_aa: CACGRGDYEQYF
cdr3_nt: TGTGCCTGCGGACGAGGAGACTACGAGCAGTACTTC

j_call: TRBJ1-3
d_call: NA
v_call: TRBV28
clone_size: NA
cdr3_aa: CASSFSRAGFGNTIYF
cdr3_nt: TGTGCCAGCAGTTTCAGTAGGGCAGGGTTTGGAAACACCATATATTTT

j_call: TRBJ2-1
d_call: TRBD2
v_call: TRBV5-1
clone_size: NA
cdr3_aa: CASSLRPIAGGATNYEQFF
cdr3_nt: TGCGCCAGCAGCCTCAGACCTATAGCGGGGGGCGCAACTAACTATGAGCAGTTCTTC

j_call: TRBJ2-1
d_call: TRBD1
v_call: TRBV5-1
clone_size: NA
cdr3_aa: CASSPTSRDRGYNEQFF
cdr3_nt: TGCGCCAGCAGCCCAACCTCCCGGGACAGGGGCTACAATGAGCAGTTCTTC

j_call: TRBJ1-1
d_call: NA
v_call: TRBV29-1
clone_size: NA
cdr3_aa: CSGGSKNTEAFF
cdr3_nt: TGCAGCGGCGGAAGTAAGAACACTGAAGCTTTCTTT

j_call: TRBJ1-4
d_call: TRBD1
v_call: TRBV27
clone_size: once
cdr3_aa: CASSQTGTGGAGEKLFF
cdr3_nt: TGTGCCAGCAGTCAGACCGGGACAGGGGGCGCGGGTGAAAAACTGTTTTTT

j_call: TRBJ2-1
d_call: TRBD1
v_call: TRBV5-1
clone_size: NA
cdr3_aa: CASSPGTEGYNEQFF
cdr3_nt: TGCGCCAGCAGCCCAGGGACAGAGGGATACAATGAGCAGTTCTTC

j_call: TRBJ2-7
d_call: TRBD2
v_call: TRBV9
clone_size: NA
cdr3_aa: CASSGTPSGSPEQYF
cdr3_nt: TGTGCCAGCAGCGGGACTCCTAGCGGGAGTCCCGAGCAGTACTTC

j_call: TRBJ2-1
d_call: NA
v_call: TRBV7-2
clone_size: NA
cdr3_aa: CASSRPLYNEQFF
cdr3_nt: TGTGCCAGCAGCCGCCCATTATACAATGAGCAGTTCTTC

j_call: TRBJ2-2
d_call: NA
v_call: TRBV12-3/TRBV12-4
clone_size: NA
cdr3_aa: CASRFIGAGELFF
cdr3_nt: TGTGCCAGCAGATTCATAGGGGCCGGGGAGCTGTTTTTT

j_call: TRBJ2-5
d_call: TRBD1
v_call: TRBV7-8
clone_size: NA
cdr3_aa: CASKIGTGGWETQYF
cdr3_nt: TGTGCCAGCAAGATTGGGACAGGGGGCTGGGAGACCCAGTACTTC